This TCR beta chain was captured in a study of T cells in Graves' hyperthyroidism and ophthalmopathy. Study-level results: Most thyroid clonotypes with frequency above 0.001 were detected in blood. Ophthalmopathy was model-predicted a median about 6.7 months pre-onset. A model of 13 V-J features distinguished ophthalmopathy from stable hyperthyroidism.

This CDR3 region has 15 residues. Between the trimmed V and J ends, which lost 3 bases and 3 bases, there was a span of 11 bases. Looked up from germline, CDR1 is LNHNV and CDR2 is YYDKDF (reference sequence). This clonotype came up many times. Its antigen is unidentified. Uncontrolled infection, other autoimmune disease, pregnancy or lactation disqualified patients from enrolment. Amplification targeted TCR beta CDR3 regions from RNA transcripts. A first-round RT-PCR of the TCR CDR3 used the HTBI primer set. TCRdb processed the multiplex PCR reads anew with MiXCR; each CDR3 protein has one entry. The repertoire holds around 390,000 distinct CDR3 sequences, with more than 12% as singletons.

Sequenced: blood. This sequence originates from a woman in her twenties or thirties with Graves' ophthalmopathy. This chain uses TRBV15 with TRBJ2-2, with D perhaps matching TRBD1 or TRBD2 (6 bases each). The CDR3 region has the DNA TGTGCCACCAGCAGGTTAAGGGGGGACACCGGGGAGCTGTTTTTT. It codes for CATSRLRGDTGELFF.